This T cell receptor beta chain is drawn from a study of blood T cell repertoires in COVID-19. Looking at the study overall: The samples span acute and convalescent COVID-19 from the United States, Italy and Spain.

The germline V gene has CDR1 SNHLY and CDR2 FYNNEI. V trimming: 7 bases; J trimming: 7 bases; junction bases outside the gene matches: 11. The length of the CDR3 is 15 residues. Seattle cases were enrolled at active infection and followed longitudinally. In the original processing: Estimation of nucleated cell counts was performed using reference gene primer amplification. Only in-frame clones appear in the TCRdb table, and some are missing; sequencing was by immunoSEQ multiplex PCR. V, J and clone size reflect that table, while D and trimming were determined from the DNA. The table records nearly 70,000 clones, roughly 91% of them present only once.

The sample consisted of peripheral blood. This sequence joins TRBV2 and TRBJ1-4; 8 nucleotides line up with TRBD1. The receptor's source is a man in his forties with COVID-19, enrolled during active disease. CDR3 residues: CASTGQGASGEKLFF. The CDR3 region has the DNA TGTGCCAGCACGGGCCAGGGGGCGAGTGGTGAAAAACTGTTTTTT.